This T cell receptor (beta chain) was sequenced for a study of OX40 agonist ivuxolimab in advanced cancers. The CDR3 extends over 14 amino acids. J gave up 6 bases and V 6 bases, and 7 bases lay outside the gene matches. The V gene's germline CDR1 is SNHLY and CDR2 FYNNEI. TCRdb's table, derived via immunoSEQ multiplex PCR, lists solely in-frame clones and lacks some. The data show some 50,000 clones, with about 81% seen just once and 0.69% held by the top ten. The sequence derives from an adult with an advanced solid tumor such as melanoma, head and neck, liver or kidney cancer. V gene TRBV2 combines with J gene TRBJ2-2; the match to TRBD1 covers 7 bases. The starting material was CD4+ or CD8+ T cells sorted from blood, obtained in a trial of the OX40 agonist ivuxolimab. The DNA of the CDR3 is TGTGCCAGCAGGGAGAGGACAGGTCCCGGGGAGCTGTTTTTT. It specifies CASRERTGPGELFF.